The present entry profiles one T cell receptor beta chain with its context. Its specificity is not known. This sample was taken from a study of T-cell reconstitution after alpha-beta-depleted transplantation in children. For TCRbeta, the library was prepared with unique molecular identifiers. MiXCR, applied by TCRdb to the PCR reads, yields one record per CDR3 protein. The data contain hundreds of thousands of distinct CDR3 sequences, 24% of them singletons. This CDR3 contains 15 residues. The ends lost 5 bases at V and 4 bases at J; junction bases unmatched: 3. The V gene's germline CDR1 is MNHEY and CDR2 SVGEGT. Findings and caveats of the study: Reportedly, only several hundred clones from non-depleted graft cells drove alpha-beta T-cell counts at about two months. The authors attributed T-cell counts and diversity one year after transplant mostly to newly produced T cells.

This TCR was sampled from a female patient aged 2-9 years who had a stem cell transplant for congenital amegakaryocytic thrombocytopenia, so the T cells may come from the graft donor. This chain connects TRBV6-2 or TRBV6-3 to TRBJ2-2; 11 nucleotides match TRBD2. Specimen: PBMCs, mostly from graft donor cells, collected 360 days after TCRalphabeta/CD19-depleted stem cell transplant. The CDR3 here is CASSRTSGFTGELFF. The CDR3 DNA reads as TGTGCCAGCAGTCGGACTAGCGGGTTCACCGGGGAGCTGTTTTTT.